One and the same sample provided the 27 T cell receptor beta chains below, sequenced in a study of blood T cell repertoires in COVID-19. Repertoires were generated with immunoSEQ multiplex PCR, while TCRdb's copy carries only in-frame clones and drops some. The repertoire holds fewer than 300,000 clones, with approximately 81% as singletons. The sequenced sample was peripheral blood. These TCRs come from a woman under 30 with acute or convalescent COVID-19.

Details on this clone: The same CDR3 also results from other DNA sequences found in this sample. The rearrangement joins TRBV11-3 to TRBJ2-3; 13 nucleotides match TRBD2. Germline V CDR1 and CDR2: SGHNT, YENEEA. There are 16 residues in the CDR3. J lost 2 bases, V lost 5 bases, and 4 bases had no gene match. The CDR3 region is CASSPGLAGDTDTQYF. In DNA form, the CDR3 reads TGTGCCAGCAGCCCAGGACTAGCGGGAGACACAGATACGCAGTATTTT.

The chain recombines TRBV7-2 with TRBJ2-1; D perhaps matches TRBD1 (6 bases). This CDR3 spans 15 amino acids. Germline CDR1 is SGHTA and CDR2 is FQGNSA. Trimming removed 5 bases from V and 6 bases from J, with 17 bases in between. The CDR3 loop is CASSPPGHLFNEQFF. Written as DNA, the CDR3 is TGTGCCAGCAGCCCCCCGGGACACCTGTTCAATGAGCAGTTCTTC.

The chain combines TRBV30 with TRBJ2-1, with TRBD2 matching over 9 bases. Trimming at V came to 4 bases and at J to 7 bases, leaving 11 bases not matched to a gene. Germline lookup yields CDR1 GTSNPN and CDR2 SVGIG (reference sequence). CDR3 length: 15 residues. The CDR3 DNA follows: TGTGCCTGGATGGGGGCTAGCGGGAATCTGAATGAGCAGTTCTTC. Protein: CAWMGASGNLNEQFF.

There are a few counts of this clone. The rearrangement joins TRBV7-9 to TRBJ2-1, with 9 bases fitting TRBD2. Losses at the gene ends were 5 bases for V and 10 bases for J; bases not matched to a gene: 15. The CDR3 runs to 16 residues. Germline CDR1 and CDR2: SEHNR and FQNEAQ (reference sequence). CDR3 region: CASSPGLIAGVREQFF. The DNA of the CDR3 is TGTGCCAGCAGCCCCGGTTTGATAGCGGGAGTAAGGGAGCAGTTCTTC. Based on the CDR3 plus reference TRBV7-9 and TRBJ2-1, the full variable domain is DTGVSQNPRHKITKRGQNVTFRCDPISEHNRLYWYRQTLGQGPEFLTYFQNEAQLEKSRLLSDRFSAERPKGSFSTLEIQRTEQGDSAMYLCASSPGLIAGVREQFFGPGTRLTVL.

The V gene is TRBV24-1, the J gene TRBJ1-1; D uncertain. CDR3 length equals 15 residues. The germline gives CDR1 KGHDR, CDR2 SFDVKD. The V gene lost 3 bases and the J gene lost 7 bases, with 17 bases spanning the gap. The CDR3 loop reads CATSDTRTGASEAFF. The CDR3, as DNA: TGTGCCACCAGTGATACCCGGACGGGAGCAAGTGAAGCTTTCTTT.

The genes are TRBV27 and TRBJ2-3; 10 positions match TRBD2. Looked up from germline, CDR1 is MNHEY and CDR2 is SMNVEV (reference sequence). There are 17 residues in the CDR3. V lost 0 bases to trimming and J lost 4 bases; unmatched junction nucleotides: 7. Here the CDR3 reads CASSLSRASGSADTQYF. In DNA, the CDR3 is TGTGCCAGCAGTTTATCGCGGGCTAGCGGGAGTGCAGATACGCAGTATTTT.

The genes are TRBV2 and TRBJ2-1; TRBD2 agrees at 12 bases. The V gene's germline CDR1 is SNHLY and CDR2 FYNNEI. The V gene end was trimmed by 2 bases and the J gene end by 8 bases; junction bases not matched to a gene: 4. The CDR3 has 15 amino acids. The CDR3 region is CASSERTSGIYEQFF. The CDR3 region has the DNA TGTGCCAGCAGTGAAAGGACTAGCGGGATCTATGAGCAGTTCTTC.

Here the CDR3 reads CAIRTGANYGYTF. Here the CDR3 DNA reads TGTGCCATCCGGACAGGAGCTAACTATGGCTACACCTTC. The chain uses TRBV28 and TRBJ1-2, with 7 bases that match TRBD1. Germline trimming cut 10 bases from V and 0 bases from J; bases unmatched to any gene: 5. The germline gives CDR1 MDHEN, CDR2 SYDVKM. The CDR3 has 13 amino acids.

This clone was counted a single time. The V call is TRBV6-5, the J call TRBJ2-7; 8 bases align to TRBD1. The germline V gene encodes CDR1 MNHEY and CDR2 SVGAGI. The CDR3 sequence is 14 residues long. Unmatched junction bases numbered 5, after V lost 5 bases and J lost 2 bases. The CDR3 region is CASSQRDRTYEQYF. The CDR3 DNA follows: TGTGCCAGCAGTCAAAGGGACAGGACCTACGAGCAGTACTTC.

The chain uses TRBV7-2 and TRBJ1-3; D remains ambiguous. CDR1 and CDR2 (germline): SGHTA, FQGNSA. The CDR3 length is 17 residues. The ends were cut back, 0 bases at V and 0 bases at J, with 12 bases in the middle. The CDR3 DNA sequence: TGTGCCAGCAGCTTAGCGGGTCTCTCGGGCTCTGGAAACACCATATATTTT. This codes for CASSLAGLSGSGNTIYF.

The V call is TRBV6-5, the J call TRBJ2-7; TRBD2 matches 8 bases. The J segment lost 2 bases and the V segment lost 2 bases, leaving 5 bases of the junction unmatched. CDR1 is MNHEY, CDR2 SVGAGI, per germline. This CDR3 contains 15 residues. The CDR3, as DNA: TGTGCCAGCAGTTACATCGGGAGGGGAACCTACGAGCAGTACTTC. As protein: CASSYIGRGTYEQYF.

The V call is TRBV19, the J call TRBJ2-7; 8 bases match TRBD1. The CDR3 covers 15 residues. The ends lost 5 bases at V and 3 bases at J; junction bases unmatched: 9. From germline, CDR1 is LNHDA and CDR2 SQIVND (reference sequence). CDR3 residues: CASSLRQGPFYEQYF. In DNA form, the CDR3 reads TGTGCCAGTAGTTTAAGACAGGGGCCCTTCTACGAGCAGTACTTC. The full variable domain, its missing parts supplied by reference TRBV19 and TRBJ2-7, is DGGITQSPKYLFRKEGQNVTLSCEQNLNHDAMYWYRQDPGQGLRLIYYSQIVNDFQKGDIAEGYSVSREKKESFPLTVTSAQKNPTAFYLCASSLRQGPFYEQYFGPGTRLTVT.

CDR3 in amino acids: CASSLSGLATDTQYF. The CDR3 DNA sequence: TGTGCCAGCAGCCTTTCGGGACTAGCCACAGATACGCAGTATTTT. This chain uses TRBV3-1 (or the pseudogene TRBV3-2) with TRBJ2-3; TRBD2 agrees at 9 bases. With 4 bases clipped from V and 2 bases from J, the junction kept 4 bases outside the gene matches. Per germline, CDR1 LGHDT and CDR2 YNNKEL (reference sequence). This CDR3 has 15 residues.

V is TRBV28 and J is TRBJ2-3, with D maybe TRBD1 (6 bases). Trimming cost V 4 bases and J 4 bases, with 18 bases left between them. The CDR3 extends over 16 amino acids. CDR1 is MDHEN and CDR2 is SYDVKM in the germline V gene. The CDR3 loop is CASSYVMGAAADTQYF. In DNA, the CDR3 is TGTGCCAGCAGTTATGTAATGGGGGCGGCGGCAGATACGCAGTATTTT. The complete variable domain, with remaining parts taken from reference TRBV28 and TRBJ2-3, reads DVKVTQSSRYLVKRTGEKVFLECVQDMDHENMFWYRQDPGLGLRLIYFSYDVKMKEKGDIPEGYSVSREKKERFSLILESASTNQTSMYLCASSYVMGAAADTQYFGPGTRLTVL.

This clone was seen a handful of times. This rearrangement joins TRBV6-5 to TRBJ1-5; 11 bases align to TRBD1. The CDR3 length is 15 residues. The junction had 6 bases not matched to a gene; V was cut back by 5 bases and J by 6 bases. Germline values: CDR1 MNHEY, CDR2 SVGAGI. The CDR3 sequence is CASSRGQGGVQPQHF. The CDR3 bases are TGTGCCAGCAGTCGGGGACAGGGGGGAGTTCAGCCCCAGCATTTT.

The chain employs TRBV7-2 and TRBJ1-5; D is uncertain. CDR1 is SGHTA and CDR2 is FQGNSA in the germline V gene. The CDR3 length is 14 residues. Trimming shortened V by 2 bases and J by 0 bases, and 5 bases separated the two germline ends. The CDR3 protein is CASSLYGSNQPQHF. The CDR3 DNA sequence: TGTGCCAGCAGCTTATACGGTAGCAATCAGCCCCAGCATTTT. Together with reference TRBV7-2 and TRBJ1-5, the CDR3 gives the full variable domain: GAGVSQSPSNKVTEKGKDVELRCDPISGHTALYWYRQSLGQGLEFLIYFQGNSAPDKSGLPSDRFSAERTGGSVSTLTIQRTQQEDSAVYLCASSLYGSNQPQHFGDGTRLSIL.

This rearrangement joins TRBV4-3 to TRBJ2-5, with D possibly matching TRBD1 (6 bases). Germline values: CDR1 LGHNA, CDR2 YSLEER. With 3 bases removed from V and 5 bases from J, the gap between germline ends came to 13 bases. The CDR3 has 14 amino acids. The CDR3 sequence is CASSHFGQSETQYF. The CDR3, as DNA: TGCGCCAGCAGCCACTTTGGACAGTCGGAGACCCAGTACTTC.

The chain links TRBV5-1 to TRBJ2-7, with 7 bases aligning to TRBD1. J gave up 6 bases and V 4 bases, and 16 bases lay outside the gene matches. In germline, CDR1 is SGHRS, CDR2 YFSETQ. CDR3 length: 16 residues. CDR3 residues: CASSTGQVGVSSEQYF. The CDR3 DNA sequence: TGCGCCAGCAGCACCGGACAGGTTGGAGTTTCTTCCGAGCAGTACTTC.

CDR3 sequence (DNA): TGCAGTGCTAGTGGGGCGGGGAAGAGCTCCTACGAGCAGTACTTC. Its protein is CSASGAGKSSYEQYF. The gene calls are TRBV20-1 and TRBJ2-7; tentatively, D is TRBD2 (6 bases). Germline V gene data show CDR1 as DFQATT and CDR2 as SNEGSKA (reference sequence). The CDR3 is 15 amino acids. V lost 3 bases and J lost 0, with 15 bases in between.

J is TRBJ2-3 and V is TRBV5-1; TRBD1 matches 8 bases. The CDR3 is 16 residues long. Germline assignment: CDR1 SGHRS and CDR2 YFSETQ. J lost 3 bases, V lost 0 bases, and 6 bases had no gene match. The CDR3 here is CASSLAVQGATDTQYF. DNA of the CDR3: TGCGCCAGCAGCTTGGCCGTCCAGGGGGCAACAGATACGCAGTATTTT.

V is TRBV6-5 and J is TRBJ1-1, with TRBD1 identical over 9 bases. The CDR3 loop spans 15 amino acids. The V gene's germline CDR1 is MNHEY and CDR2 SVGAGI. J was trimmed by 3 bases and V by 6 bases; bases with no gene match: 8. CDR3 loop: CASSPRDRVDTEAFF. CDR3 bases: TGTGCCAGCAGCCCGAGGGACAGGGTGGACACTGAAGCTTTCTTT.

As concerns this clone: Sequence at one end of the junction differs from germline and may be a read error. V and J are TRBV7-2 and TRBJ1-1, with D unclear. Germline V CDR1 and CDR2: SGHTA, FQGNSA. The CDR3 runs 14 residues. As DNA, the CDR3 is TGTGCCAGCATCTTAGGTTTAGGGAGCACTGAAGCTTTCTTT. The encoded protein is CASILGLGSTEAFF. Full variable domain (missing parts from reference TRBV7-2 and TRBJ1-1): GAGVSQSPSNKVTEKGKDVELRCDPISGHTALYWYRQSLGQGLEFLIYFQGNSAPDKSGLPSDRFSAERTGGSVSTLTIQRTQQEDSAVYLCASILGLGSTEAFFGQGTRLTVV.

This chain links TRBV3-1 (or the pseudogene TRBV3-2) with TRBJ2-1; D call uncertain. CDR1 and CDR2 (germline): LGHDT, YNNKEL (reference sequence). The CDR3 is 11 amino acids. Deletions cut 4 bases from V and 7 bases from J, with 5 bases between. The DNA of the CDR3 is TGTGCCAGCAGCCCCGAGAATGAGCAGTTCTTC. Translating gives CASSPENEQFF.

The chain combines TRBV13 with TRBJ2-2, with D unresolved. CDR1 is PRHDT and CDR2 is FYEKMQ in the germline V gene (reference sequence). This CDR3 contains 12 residues. V lost 5 bases and J 1 base, leaving 2 bases between the germline ends. CDR3 region: CASSRNTGELFF. The DNA of the CDR3 is TGTGCCAGCAGCCGGAACACCGGGGAGCTGTTTTTT.

This CDR3 reads CASSMGTGEYNEQFF. As DNA, the CDR3 is TGTGCCAGCAGTATGGGGACAGGGGAGTACAATGAGCAGTTCTTC. The rearrangement links TRBV7-2 to TRBJ2-1; 10 nucleotides agree with TRBD1. Germline trimming cut 6 bases from V and 4 bases from J; bases unmatched to any gene: 6. CDR1 is SGHTA, CDR2 FQGNSA, per germline. This CDR3 comprises 15 residues.

This chain connects TRBV6-5 to TRBJ2-2; D is unresolved. CDR3 length: 14 residues. With 4 bases removed from V and 4 bases from J, the gap between germline ends came to 10 bases. From germline, CDR1 is MNHEY and CDR2 SVGAGI. The CDR3 loop is CASSSPRITGELFF. CDR3 sequence (DNA): TGTGCCAGCAGTTCGCCTAGAATCACCGGGGAGCTGTTTTTT.

Here the CDR3 reads CASSPQFLAYEQYF. CDR3 nucleotides: TGCGCCAGCAGCCCACAGTTCCTTGCCTACGAGCAGTACTTC. The rearrangement links TRBV5-1 to TRBJ2-7; the D is unclear. Looked up from germline, CDR1 is SGHRS and CDR2 is YFSETQ. This CDR3 has 14 amino acids. Deletions cut 4 bases from V and 2 bases from J, with 13 bases between.